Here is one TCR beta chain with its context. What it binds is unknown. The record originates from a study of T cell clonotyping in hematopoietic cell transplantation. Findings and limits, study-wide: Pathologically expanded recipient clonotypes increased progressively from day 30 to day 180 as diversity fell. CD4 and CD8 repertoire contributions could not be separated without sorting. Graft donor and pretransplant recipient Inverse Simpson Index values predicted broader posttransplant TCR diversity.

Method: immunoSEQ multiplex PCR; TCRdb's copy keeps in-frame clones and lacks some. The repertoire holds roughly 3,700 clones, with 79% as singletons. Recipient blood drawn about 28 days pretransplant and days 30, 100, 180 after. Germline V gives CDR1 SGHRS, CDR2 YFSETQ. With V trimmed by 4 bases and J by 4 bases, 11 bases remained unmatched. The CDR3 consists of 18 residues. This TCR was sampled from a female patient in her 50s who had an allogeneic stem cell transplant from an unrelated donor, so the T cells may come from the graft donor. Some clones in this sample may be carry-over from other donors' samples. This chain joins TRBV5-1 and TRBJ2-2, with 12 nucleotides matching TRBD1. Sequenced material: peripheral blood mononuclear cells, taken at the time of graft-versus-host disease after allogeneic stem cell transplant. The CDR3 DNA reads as TGCGCCAGCAGCCCCCCGGGGACAGGGGGCGCAGGCACCGGGGAGCTGTTTTTT. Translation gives CASSPPGTGGAGTGELFF.